Detailed here is one TCR beta chain. The data belong to a study of control samples from healthy donors and cancer patients. Generated by immunoSEQ multiplex PCR, the TCRdb table keeps only in-frame clones and is missing some. The repertoire holds around 150,000 clones, with roughly 94% as singletons. The sequenced sample consisted of PBMCs. This receptor was obtained from a man between 60 and 75 years old with colorectal cancer.

The CDR3 region has the DNA TGCGCCAGCAGCCACCCCACCCGTGGACAGGGAGACTACGAGCAGTACTTC. Translated: CASSHPTRGQGDYEQYF. The V call is TRBV4-1, the J call TRBJ2-7; 8 positions agree with TRBD1. The CDR3 consists of 17 residues. V was clipped by 3 bases and J by 3 bases; unmatched bases: 13. CDR1 is MGHRA, CDR2 YSYEKL, per germline.